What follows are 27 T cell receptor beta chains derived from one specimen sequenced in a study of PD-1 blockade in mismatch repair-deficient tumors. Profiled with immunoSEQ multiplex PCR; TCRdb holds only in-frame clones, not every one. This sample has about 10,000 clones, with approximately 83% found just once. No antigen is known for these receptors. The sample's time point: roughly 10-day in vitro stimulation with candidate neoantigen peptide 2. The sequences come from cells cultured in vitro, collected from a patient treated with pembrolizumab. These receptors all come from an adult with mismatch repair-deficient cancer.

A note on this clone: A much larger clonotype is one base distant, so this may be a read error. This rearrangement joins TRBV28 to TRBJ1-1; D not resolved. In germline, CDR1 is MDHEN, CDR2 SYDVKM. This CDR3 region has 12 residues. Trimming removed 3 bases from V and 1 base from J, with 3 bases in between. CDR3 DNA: TGTGCCAGCAGTTTGGGGAACACTGAAGCTTTCTTT. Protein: CASSLGNTEAFF. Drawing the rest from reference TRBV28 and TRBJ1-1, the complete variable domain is DVKVTQSSRYLVKRTGEKVFLECVQDMDHENMFWYRQDPGLGLRLIYFSYDVKMKEKGDIPEGYSVSREKKERFSLILESASTNQTSMYLCASSLGNTEAFFGQGTRLTVV.

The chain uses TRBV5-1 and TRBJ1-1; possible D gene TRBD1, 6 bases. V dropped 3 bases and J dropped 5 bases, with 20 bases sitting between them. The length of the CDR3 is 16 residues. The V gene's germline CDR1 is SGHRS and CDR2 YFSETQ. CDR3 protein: CASSSQQGLRGTEAFF. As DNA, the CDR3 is TGCGCCAGCAGCTCCCAACAGGGACTAAGGGGGACTGAAGCTTTCTTT.

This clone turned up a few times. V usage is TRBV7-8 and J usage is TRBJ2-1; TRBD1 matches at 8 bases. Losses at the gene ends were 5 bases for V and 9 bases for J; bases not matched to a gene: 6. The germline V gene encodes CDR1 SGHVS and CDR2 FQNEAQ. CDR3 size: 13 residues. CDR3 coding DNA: TGTGCCAGCAGCCATCAGGGGGCCGGTGAGCAGTTCTTC. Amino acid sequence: CASSHQGAGEQFF.

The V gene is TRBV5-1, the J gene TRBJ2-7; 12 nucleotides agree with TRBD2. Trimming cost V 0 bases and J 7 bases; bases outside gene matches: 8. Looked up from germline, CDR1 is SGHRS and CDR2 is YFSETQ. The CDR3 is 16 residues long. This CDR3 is CASSLGLAGGPWEQYF. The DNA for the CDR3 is TGCGCCAGCAGCTTGGGGCTAGCGGGAGGGCCCTGGGAGCAGTACTTC.

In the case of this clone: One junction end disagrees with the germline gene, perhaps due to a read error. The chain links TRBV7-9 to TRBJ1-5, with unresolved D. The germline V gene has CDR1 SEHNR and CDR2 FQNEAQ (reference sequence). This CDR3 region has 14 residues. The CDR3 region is CASSLDVAGSPSNF. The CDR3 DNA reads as TGTGCCAGCAGCTTAGACGTGGCCGGGAGCCCCAGCAATTTT.

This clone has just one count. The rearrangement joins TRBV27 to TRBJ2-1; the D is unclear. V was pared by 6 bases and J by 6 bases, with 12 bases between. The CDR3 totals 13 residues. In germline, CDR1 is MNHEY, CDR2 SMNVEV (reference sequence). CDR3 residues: CASRQDGLNEQFF. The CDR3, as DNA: TGTGCCAGCAGACAAGACGGCCTCAATGAGCAGTTCTTC.

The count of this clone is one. CDR3 loop: CASSTGLAGGRQETQYF. For the CDR3, the DNA is TGTGCCAGCAGCACTGGACTAGCGGGAGGGCGGCAAGAGACCCAGTACTTC. The chain carries TRBV9 and TRBJ2-5; 15 bases align to TRBD2. CDR3 size: 17 residues. With 4 bases clipped from V and 2 bases from J, the junction kept 6 bases outside the gene matches. CDR1 and CDR2 (germline): SGDLS, YYNGEE.

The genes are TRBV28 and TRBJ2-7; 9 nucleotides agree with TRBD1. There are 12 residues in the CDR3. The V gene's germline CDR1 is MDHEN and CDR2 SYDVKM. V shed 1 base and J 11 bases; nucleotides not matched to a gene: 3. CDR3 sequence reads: CASSLSGTGKYF. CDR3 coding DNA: TGTGCCAGCAGTTTATCCGGGACAGGGAAGTACTTC.

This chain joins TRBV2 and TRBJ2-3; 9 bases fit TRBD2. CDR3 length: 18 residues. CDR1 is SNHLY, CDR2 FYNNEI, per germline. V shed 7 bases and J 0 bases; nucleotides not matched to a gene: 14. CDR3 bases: TGTGCCAGCAATTCAAACCCTAGCGGGATGTCTAGCACAGATACGCAGTATTTT. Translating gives CASNSNPSGMSSTDTQYF.

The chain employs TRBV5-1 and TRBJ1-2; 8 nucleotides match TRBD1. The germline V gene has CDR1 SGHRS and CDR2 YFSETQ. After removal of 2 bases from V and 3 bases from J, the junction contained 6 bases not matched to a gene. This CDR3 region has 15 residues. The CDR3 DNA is TGCGCCAGCAGCTTATCTCCGGGACAGGACTATGGCTACACCTTC. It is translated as CASSLSPGQDYGYTF.

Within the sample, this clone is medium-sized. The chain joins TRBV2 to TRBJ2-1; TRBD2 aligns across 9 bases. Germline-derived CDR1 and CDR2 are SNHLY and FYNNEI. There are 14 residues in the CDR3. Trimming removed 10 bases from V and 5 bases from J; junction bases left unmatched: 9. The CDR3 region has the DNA TGTGCCATTTTAGCGGGAGAGGCGGACAATGAGCAGTTCTTC. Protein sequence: CAILAGEADNEQFF.

CDR3 nucleotide sequence: TGTGCCAGCAGTGTCCGGCCAGGGGGCGCCGGCTATGGCTACACCTTC. It translates to CASSVRPGGAGYGYTF. The chain combines TRBV2 with TRBJ1-2; 8 bases are a match to TRBD1. Trimming removed 4 bases from V and 4 bases from J; junction bases left unmatched: 11. CDR3 length equals 16 residues. Germline-derived CDR1 and CDR2 are SNHLY and FYNNEI. Looking up the rest from reference TRBV2 and TRBJ1-2 gives the full variable domain: EPEVTQTPSHQVTQMGQEVILRCVPISNHLYFYWYRQILGQKVEFLVSFYNNEISEKSEIFDDQFSVERPDGSNFTLKIRSTKLEDSAMYFCASSVRPGGAGYGYTFGSGTRLTVV.

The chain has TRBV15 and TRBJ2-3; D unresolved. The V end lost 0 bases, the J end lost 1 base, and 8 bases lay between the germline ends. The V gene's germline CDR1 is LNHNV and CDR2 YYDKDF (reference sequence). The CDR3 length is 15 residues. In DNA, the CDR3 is TGTGCCACCAGCAGAGAAAGTCCTGGCACAGATACGCAGTATTTT. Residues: CATSRESPGTDTQYF.

The CDR3 sequence is CASSPYTAAHGYTF. CDR3 nucleotide sequence: TGTGCCAGCAGTCCCTACACGGCGGCTCATGGCTACACCTTC. V gene TRBV7-9 combines with J gene TRBJ1-2; D is unclear. From germline, CDR1 is SEHNR and CDR2 FQNEAQ (reference sequence). The CDR3 runs 14 residues. V was cut by 6 bases and J by 6 bases, with 17 bases left in between.

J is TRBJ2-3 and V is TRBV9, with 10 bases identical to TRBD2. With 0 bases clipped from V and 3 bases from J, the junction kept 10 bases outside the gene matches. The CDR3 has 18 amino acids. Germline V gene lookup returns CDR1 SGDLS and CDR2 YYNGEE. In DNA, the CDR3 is TGTGCCAGCAGCGTAGAGGCTAGCGGGAGAGTAAGGACAGATACGCAGTATTTT. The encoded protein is CASSVEASGRVRTDTQYF.

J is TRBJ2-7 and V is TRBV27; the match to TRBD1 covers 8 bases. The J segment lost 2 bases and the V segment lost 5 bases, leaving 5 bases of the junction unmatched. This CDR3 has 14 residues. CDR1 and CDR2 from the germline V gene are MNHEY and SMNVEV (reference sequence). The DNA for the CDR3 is TGTGCCAGCAGTGGGGGACAGGTTCCCTACGAGCAGTACTTC. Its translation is CASSGGQVPYEQYF.

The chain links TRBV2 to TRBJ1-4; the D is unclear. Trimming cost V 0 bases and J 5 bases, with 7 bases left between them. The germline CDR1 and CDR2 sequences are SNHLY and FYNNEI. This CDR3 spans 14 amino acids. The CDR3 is CASSEAQMNEKLFF. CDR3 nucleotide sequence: TGTGCCAGCAGTGAAGCGCAAATGAATGAAAAACTGTTTTTT.

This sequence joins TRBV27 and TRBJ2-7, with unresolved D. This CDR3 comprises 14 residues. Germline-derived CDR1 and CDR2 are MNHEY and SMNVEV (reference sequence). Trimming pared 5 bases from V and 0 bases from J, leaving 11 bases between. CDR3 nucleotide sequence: TGTGCCAGCAGTCCTCTTATTTTCTCCTACGAGCAGTACTTC. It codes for CASSPLIFSYEQYF.

The CDR3 region has the DNA TGCAGCGTTGAGGGCAGGGCCGCCACAGATACGCAGTATTTT. Translated: CSVEGRAATDTQYF. J is TRBJ2-3 and V is TRBV29-1; possible D gene TRBD1, 5 bases. CDR3 length: 14 amino acids. The V end lost 3 bases, the J end lost 2 bases, and 12 bases lay between the germline ends. Germline V CDR1 and CDR2: SQVTM, ANQGSEA.

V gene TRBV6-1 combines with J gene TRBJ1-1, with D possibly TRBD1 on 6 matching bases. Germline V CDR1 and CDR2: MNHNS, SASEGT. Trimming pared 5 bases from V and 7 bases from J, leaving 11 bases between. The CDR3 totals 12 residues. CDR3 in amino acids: CASSRGENEAFF. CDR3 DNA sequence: TGTGCCAGCAGTAGGGGGGAGAATGAAGCTTTCTTT.

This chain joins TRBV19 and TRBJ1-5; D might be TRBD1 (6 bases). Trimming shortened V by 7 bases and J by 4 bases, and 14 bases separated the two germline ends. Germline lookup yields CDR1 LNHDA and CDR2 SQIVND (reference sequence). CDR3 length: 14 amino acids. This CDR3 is CASTPRGPNQPQHF. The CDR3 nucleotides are TGTGCCAGTACCCCGCGGGGGCCGAATCAGCCCCAGCATTTT.

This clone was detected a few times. The CDR3 DNA sequence: TGTGCCAGCAGCTCGCAAGCGGGAGGTTACCCCTACAATGAGCAGTTCTTC. This codes for CASSSQAGGYPYNEQFF. This chain links TRBV7-6 with TRBJ2-1; 9 bases are a match to TRBD2. V lost 4 bases, J lost 2 bases, and 9 bases stayed unmatched. The length of the CDR3 is 17 residues. Germline V gene data show CDR1 as SGHVS and CDR2 as FNYEAQ. The full variable domain, with the rest looked up from reference TRBV7-6 and TRBJ2-1, is GAGVSQSPRYKVTKRGQDVALRCDPISGHVSLYWYRQALGQGPEFLTYFNYEAQQDKSGLPNDRFSAERPEGSISTLTIQRTEQRDSAMYRCASSSQAGGYPYNEQFFGPGTRLTVL.

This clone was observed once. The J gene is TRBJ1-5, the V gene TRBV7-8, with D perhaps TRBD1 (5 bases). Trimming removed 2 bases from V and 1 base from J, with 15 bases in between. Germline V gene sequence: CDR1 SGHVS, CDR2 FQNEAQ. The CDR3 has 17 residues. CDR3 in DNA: TGTGCCAGCAGCTTACGTCGGGGGATGGGGAGCAATCAGCCCCAGCATTTT. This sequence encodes CASSLRRGMGSNQPQHF.

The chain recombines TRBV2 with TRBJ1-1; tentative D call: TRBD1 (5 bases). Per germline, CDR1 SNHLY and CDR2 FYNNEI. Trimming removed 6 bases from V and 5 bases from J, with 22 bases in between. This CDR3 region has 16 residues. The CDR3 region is CASRKSYFRETTEAFF. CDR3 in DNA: TGTGCCAGCAGAAAATCTTACTTCAGGGAAACAACTGAAGCTTTCTTT.

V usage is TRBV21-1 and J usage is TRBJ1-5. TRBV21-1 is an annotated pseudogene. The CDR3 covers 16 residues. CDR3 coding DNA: TGTGCCAGCAGACCTGACGTACATTGGCATCATCAGCCCCAGCATTTT. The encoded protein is CASRPDVHWHHQPQHF.

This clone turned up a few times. CDR3 nucleotides: TGTGCCAGCCAGGGTAGCAATCAGCCCCAGCATTTT. Its protein product is CASQGSNQPQHF. This chain joins TRBV28 and TRBJ1-5, with D perhaps matching TRBD1 (5 bases). Germline CDR1 reads MDHEN; CDR2 reads SYDVKM. Deletions cut 8 bases from V and 0 bases from J, with 5 bases between. The CDR3 length is 12 residues.

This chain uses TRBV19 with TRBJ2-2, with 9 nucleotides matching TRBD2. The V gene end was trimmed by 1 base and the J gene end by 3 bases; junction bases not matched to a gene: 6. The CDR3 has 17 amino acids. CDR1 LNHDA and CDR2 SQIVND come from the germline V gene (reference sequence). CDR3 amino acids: CASSIGSSGSDTGELFF. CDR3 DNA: TGTGCCAGTAGTATAGGAAGTAGCGGGAGTGACACCGGGGAGCTGTTTTTT.